Sequencing of this T cell receptor beta chain was carried out in a study of human T cells and chemical hapten exposure. Stated time point: pre-sensitization, week 0. Treatment given: therapeutic diphenylcyclopropenone sensitization with weekly scalp DPC. It was unfractionated whole blood from which total RNA was extracted. The V gene's germline CDR1 is GTSNPN and CDR2 SVGIG (reference sequence). V lost 1 base and J 4 bases, leaving 10 bases between the germline ends. The CDR3 has 13 amino acids. Authors' processing steps: TCRs per sample had a median of approximately 100,000 and ranged from about 23,224 to 700,000. TCRdb independently ran MiXCR on the RACE reads; one entry per CDR3 protein. In this record, the V and J calls reflect TCRdb's handling and not the investigators' own analysis. The data show around 60,000 distinct CDR3 sequences, around 6.6% seen once. The table lists this clonotype with a few counts. The antigen remains unidentified.

Study results and caveats: A positive correlation with patch test score was found for PT1 expanded TCR counts.

The chain recombines TRBV30 with TRBJ1-2; D perhaps matches TRBD1 (6 bases). The sequence was obtained from a woman aged 30 to 39 with alopecia areata. Some clones in this sample may be carry-over from other donors' samples. Here the sequenced sample was whole blood, taken in connection with sensitization to the hapten diphenylcyclopropenone (DPC). CDR3 sequence: CAWSAGATYGYTF. The DNA for the CDR3 is TGTGCCTGGAGTGCAGGGGCTACCTATGGCTACACCTTC.